This T cell receptor beta chain was retrieved from a study of human T cells and chemical hapten exposure. About the research overall: Slight volume differences across pooled libraries mainly accounted for varying per-sample TCR yields.

Points from the study as a whole: Positive correlation was observed between PT1 expanded TCR counts and patch test score. Healthy individuals' immune responses may differ from those of donors, who had alopecia.

Time point indicated: pre-sensitization, week 0. The treatment was: therapeutic diphenylcyclopropenone sensitization with weekly scalp DPC. One entry per CDR3 protein, called by TCRdb with MiXCR from the RACE reads. This sample carries about 120,000 distinct CDR3 sequences, 13% of them seen once, and the ten largest clones take around 2.8%. With regard to this clonotype: The antigen remains unidentified.

This material consisted of whole blood, taken in connection with sensitization to the hapten diphenylcyclopropenone (DPC). The TCR originated in a woman in her late teens or twenties with alopecia areata. Some clones in this sample may be carry-over from other donors' samples.

CDR3: CASSGGTSTDTQYF. CDR3 bases: TGTGCCAGCAGTGGGGGGACTAGCACAGATACGCAGTATTTT. The V call is TRBV28, the J call TRBJ2-3; a possible D gene is TRBD2 (6 bases). The CDR3 runs to 14 residues. Germline values: CDR1 MDHEN, CDR2 SYDVKM. V gave up 5 bases and J gave up 0 bases, with 9 bases separating them.